Presented here are 26 T cell receptor beta chains from one specimen sequenced in a study of blood T cells in healthy people across ages. Together with a sample-barcoded 5' primer, a J-beta primer mix was included in a second PCR lasting roughly 7 to 11 cycles. From the 5' RACE reads, TCRdb called clonotypes with MiXCR, one entry per CDR3 protein. The sample yields fewer than 1,000,000 distinct CDR3 sequences, around 50% seen once. The sample was blood. The receptors derive from a man at least 80 years old in good health.

This clonotype was found a few times. This chain links TRBV25-1 with TRBJ2-3, with TRBD1 matching 7 bases. Per the germline V gene, CDR1 is MGHDK and CDR2 is SYGVNS. Trimming took 7 bases from V and 5 from J; bases not matched to a gene: 6. CDR3 length: 13 amino acids. Here the CDR3 reads CASKGAGGDTQYF. CDR3 nucleotide sequence: TGTGCCAGCAAGGGGGCAGGGGGAGATACGCAGTATTTT.

V gene TRBV7-2 combines with J gene TRBJ2-3; the match to TRBD2 covers 9 bases. V gave up 1 base and J gave up 3 bases; unmatched junction bases: 5. There are 16 residues in the CDR3. Per germline, CDR1 SGHTA and CDR2 FQGNSA. The CDR3 loop is CASSLVFGLATDTQYF. The CDR3 bases are TGTGCCAGCAGCTTAGTTTTCGGACTAGCGACAGATACGCAGTATTTT.

The chain combines TRBV20-1 with TRBJ2-2; TRBD2 aligns across 7 bases. CDR3 size: 15 residues. Germline CDR1 DFQATT, CDR2 SNEGSKA (reference sequence). Germline trimming cut 1 base from V and 1 base from J; bases unmatched to any gene: 3. The CDR3 DNA is TGCAGTGCTAGAGCAAGCGGGGAGAACACCGGGGAGCTGTTTTTT. The encoded protein is CSARASGENTGELFF.

The V call is TRBV19, the J call TRBJ2-7, with a possible D match to TRBD1 (5 bases). The J call may be wrong; the DNA end is better matched by TRBJ2-4. The CDR3 loop spans 15 amino acids. Germline V gene data show CDR1 as LNHDA and CDR2 as SQIVND (reference sequence). The CDR3 nucleotides read TGTGCCAGTAGTACCTCGAGAAACAGGCAAAACATTCAGTACTTC. This sequence encodes CASSTSRNRQNIQYF.

The table lists this clonotype with many counts. A read error may explain this, as a much larger clone is one base away. The chain couples TRBV6-5 to TRBJ1-1, with D perhaps TRBD1 (6 bases). Trimming took 5 bases from V and 8 from J, leaving 18 bases between them. Germline V lookup: CDR1 MNHEY, CDR2 SVGAGI. This CDR3 has 14 residues. The DNA for the CDR3 is TGTGCCAGCAGTGACCGTCGGGGGCAGGGGGAAGCTTTCTTT. Protein sequence: CASSDRRGQGEAFF.

This clonotype was observed many times. The V and J genes are TRBV12-3 or TRBV12-4 and TRBJ2-3; possibly TRBD1 for D (6 bases). With 2 bases removed from V and 5 bases from J, the gap between germline ends came to 14 bases. There are 15 residues in the CDR3. The CDR3 sequence is CASSLFGQREDTQYF. The CDR3 coding sequence is TGTGCCAGCAGTTTATTCGGACAGAGGGAAGATACGCAGTATTTT.

The sample holds a few counts of this clonotype. The V call is TRBV4-1, the J call TRBJ2-7, with a possible D match to TRBD2 (5 bases). CDR1 is MGHRA and CDR2 is YSYEKL in the germline V gene. The CDR3 is made up of 16 amino acids. Trimming took 0 bases from V and 0 from J, leaving 12 bases between them. In nucleotides, the CDR3 is TGCGCCAGCAGCCAAGACTTAGCGTCAAGCTCCTACGAGCAGTACTTC. It encodes CASSQDLASSSYEQYF.

The rearrangement uses TRBV12-3 or TRBV12-4 and TRBJ1-6; tentatively, D is TRBD1 (5 bases). V was cut by 5 bases and J by 10 bases, with 12 bases left in between. The CDR3 is 13 residues long. The CDR3 spells CASSVTAGSPLHF. The CDR3 DNA sequence: TGTGCCAGCAGTGTGACAGCCGGCTCACCCCTCCACTTT.

This clonotype was seen once. This chain joins TRBV20-1 and TRBJ1-5, with no clear D. The V end lost 0 bases, the J end lost 6 bases, and 15 bases lay between the germline ends. Germline CDR1 is DFQATT and CDR2 is SNEGSKA (reference sequence). This CDR3 has 15 amino acids. As DNA, the CDR3 is TGCAGTGCTAGAGATATGGCCCAGCCACTTCAGCCCCAGCATTTT. This sequence encodes CSARDMAQPLQPQHF.

The chain carries TRBV11-2 and TRBJ2-1; tentative D call: TRBD1 (6 bases). V gave up 1 base and J gave up 6 bases, with 13 bases separating them. There are 15 residues in the CDR3. The germline gives CDR1 SGHAT, CDR2 FQNNGV. Here the CDR3 DNA reads TGTGCCAGCAGCTTAGGGGGGCTTGTAGTCAATGAGCAGTTCTTC. Translating gives CASSLGGLVVNEQFF.

The chain has TRBV10-3 and TRBJ2-4, with TRBD2 identical over 7 bases. The CDR3 is 19 residues long. Unmatched junction bases numbered 14, after V lost 2 bases and J lost 1 base. Germline values: CDR1 ENHRY, CDR2 SYGVKD. CDR3 DNA: TGTGCCATCAGTGAGCCCCAGGTGGGCGGGAGCACGGCCAAAAACATTCAGTACTTC. Translated: CAISEPQVGGSTAKNIQYF.

This rearrangement joins TRBV28 to TRBJ1-2; the D gene is possibly TRBD1 (5 bases). CDR1 is MDHEN and CDR2 is SYDVKM in the germline V gene. V was pared by 3 bases and J by 4 bases, with 9 bases between. The CDR3 is 13 amino acids. CDR3: CASSFREPYGYTF. DNA of the CDR3: TGTGCCAGCAGTTTCAGGGAACCCTATGGCTACACCTTC.

The J gene is TRBJ2-3, the V gene TRBV7-2; TRBD1 agrees at 7 bases. Germline V gene data show CDR1 as SGHTA and CDR2 as FQGNSA. The CDR3 totals 15 residues. V was clipped by 4 bases and J by 4 bases; unmatched bases: 8. Here the CDR3 reads CASSSPTGSPDTQYF. CDR3 nucleotides: TGTGCCAGCAGCTCTCCGACAGGGAGCCCAGATACGCAGTATTTT.

The rearrangement links TRBV20-1 to TRBJ1-1; perhaps TRBD1 as D (5 bases). The CDR3 has 16 residues. Germline assignment: CDR1 DFQATT and CDR2 SNEGSKA (reference sequence). The germline V and J ends were trimmed by 2 bases and 4 bases, with 20 bases remaining between them. CDR3 residues: CSARRRVGGEGTEAFF. CDR3 coding DNA: TGCAGTGCTAGAAGGAGGGTCGGGGGGGAGGGCACTGAAGCTTTCTTT.

V usage is TRBV6-1 and J usage is TRBJ2-7, with 8 bases lining up with TRBD2. The trim removed 1 base at V and 0 bases at J, leaving 8 bases unmatched. CDR3 length: 17 amino acids. CDR1 is MNHNS and CDR2 is SASEGT in the germline V gene. CDR3 protein: CASSEGVSGTFSYEQYF. The DNA for the CDR3 is TGTGCCAGCAGTGAAGGCGTTAGCGGGACGTTCTCCTACGAGCAGTACTTC.

In the case of this clonotype: A much more abundant neighbour one base away suggests this may be a read error. The chain uses TRBV29-1 and TRBJ2-5; possible D gene TRBD2, 6 bases. The better agreement between TRBJ2-7 and the DNA end casts doubt on the J call. The CDR3 is 16 amino acids. Germline V gene data show CDR1 as SQVTM and CDR2 as ANQGSEA. The CDR3 nucleotides are TGCAGCGTTGAAGATGATACTAGCCGGAGAAGGTACGAGCAGTACTTC. Amino acids: CSVEDDTSRRRYEQYF.

V gene TRBV9 combines with J gene TRBJ2-5; D is unresolved. The germline V gene has CDR1 SGDLS and CDR2 YYNGEE. The V gene lost 0 bases and the J gene lost 0 bases, with 15 bases spanning the gap. The CDR3 covers 17 residues. The CDR3 coding sequence is TGTGCCAGCAGCGTAGCTGTCACAGCCCAGAACCAAGAGACCCAGTACTTC. It specifies CASSVAVTAQNQETQYF.

The chain links TRBV7-2 to TRBJ2-5, with D possibly called TRBD1 or TRBD2 (5 bases each). V was clipped by 5 bases and J by 1 base, with 11 bases between them. This CDR3 comprises 14 residues. Germline loops: CDR1 SGHTA, CDR2 FQGNSA. The CDR3 loop is CASSPNGAQETQYF. In DNA form, the CDR3 reads TGTGCCAGCAGCCCCAACGGGGCCCAAGAGACCCAGTACTTC. The variable domain in full, completed from reference TRBV7-2 and TRBJ2-5, reads GAGVSQSPSNKVTEKGKDVELRCDPISGHTALYWYRQSLGQGLEFLIYFQGNSAPDKSGLPSDRFSAERTGGSVSTLTIQRTQQEDSAVYLCASSPNGAQETQYFGPGTRLLVL.

The chain has TRBV18 and TRBJ1-6, with a possible D match to TRBD1 (5 bases). The CDR3 loop spans 13 amino acids. From germline, CDR1 is KGHSH and CDR2 LQKENI. V lost 8 bases and J 8 bases, leaving 13 bases between the germline ends. CDR3 DNA: TGTGCCAGCCGCGTCCAGGGAGATTCACCCCTCCACTTT. Protein sequence: CASRVQGDSPLHF.

The rearrangement uses TRBV9 and TRBJ2-3; tentatively, D is TRBD2 (7 bases). CDR1 is SGDLS and CDR2 is YYNGEE in the germline V gene. The CDR3 length is 14 residues. The V and J ends lost 7 bases and 2 bases respectively, with 14 bases between them. The CDR3 reads CASGGGVTTDTQYF. DNA of the CDR3: TGTGCCAGCGGAGGGGGGGTTACCACAGATACGCAGTATTTT.

This clonotype was observed a few times. The chain uses TRBV7-2 and TRBJ2-7; the match to TRBD2 covers 10 bases. The CDR3 extends over 15 amino acids. Per germline, CDR1 SGHTA and CDR2 FQGNSA. After removal of 4 bases from V and 5 bases from J, the junction contained 8 bases not matched to a gene. The CDR3 region is CASSSSGSIGNEQYF. DNA for the CDR3: TGTGCCAGCAGCTCTAGCGGGAGCATAGGGAACGAGCAGTACTTC.

The V call is TRBV4-2, the J call TRBJ2-3, with TRBD2 identical over 11 bases. After removal of 6 bases from V and 6 bases from J, the junction contained 5 bases not matched to a gene. Germline CDR1 is LGHNA and CDR2 is YNFKEQ. This CDR3 has 14 amino acids. CDR3: CASRDSSGRDTQYF. The CDR3 nucleotides read TGTGCCAGCAGGGACTCTAGCGGGAGGGATACGCAGTATTTT.

The chain carries TRBV7-3 and TRBJ2-2, with TRBD2 identical over 11 bases. From germline, CDR1 is SGHTA and CDR2 FQGTGA. The CDR3 spans 15 residues. J lost 3 bases, V lost 5 bases, and 2 bases had no gene match. The CDR3 nucleotides read TGTGCCAGCAGCCCACTAGCGGGAGACACCGGGGAGCTGTTTTTT. Protein: CASSPLAGDTGELFF.

This clonotype was picked up a small number of times. The chain recombines TRBV28 with TRBJ2-1, with D perhaps matching TRBD1 (6 bases). The germline gives CDR1 MDHEN, CDR2 SYDVKM. The CDR3 is made up of 15 amino acids. Trimming took off 7 bases at V and 5 bases at J, with 18 bases between the two ends. Here the CDR3 reads CASTLRYYRDNEQFF. CDR3 coding DNA: TGTGCCAGCACCCTCCGGTATTACAGGGACAATGAGCAGTTCTTC.

The V gene is TRBV5-1, the J gene TRBJ2-7, with TRBD1 matching over 9 bases. The trim removed 4 bases at V and 2 bases at J, leaving 7 bases unmatched. From germline, CDR1 is SGHRS and CDR2 YFSETQ. This CDR3 is 15 amino acids long. The CDR3 reads CASSGGQGPTYEQYF. CDR3 bases: TGCGCCAGCAGCGGGGGACAGGGTCCCACCTACGAGCAGTACTTC.

The chain is built from TRBV29-1 and TRBJ1-2; TRBD1 matches at 8 bases. The CDR3 is made up of 13 amino acids. The germline CDR1 and CDR2 sequences are SQVTM and ANQGSEA. Germline trimming cut 4 bases from V and 4 bases from J; bases unmatched to any gene: 5. The CDR3 region is CSVGGTGAYGYTF. The CDR3, as DNA: TGCAGCGTTGGGGGGACAGGAGCCTATGGCTACACCTTC.